The clone carrying this T cell receptor (beta chain) has more than one count but fewer than ten. TCRdb re-analysed the 5' RACE reads in MiXCR, keeping a single row per CDR3 protein. Found here are 150,000 to 200,000 distinct CDR3 sequences, around a third of them singletons; the top ten hold 12%. The data were taken from a study of T-cell memory formation after mild COVID-19. This CDR3 region has 12 residues. The V end was cut by 8 bases, the J end by 7 bases, with 15 bases between. Sequencing used PBMCs or a T cell subset sorted from them (not recorded which). The chain uses TRBV12-3 or TRBV12-4 and TRBJ2-7; D is undetermined. The receptor was isolated from an adult woman who had mild COVID-19 (a few samples of this study predate the infection). Cell type and time point are not known. Here the CDR3 reads CASSHTAREQYF. DNA for the CDR3: TGTGCCAGCTCGCACACCGCTCGGGAGCAGTACTTC.